This T cell receptor (beta chain) was captured by sequencing in a study of cytomegalovirus exposure and HLA in healthy donors. Turning to the study itself: Of about 390 genotyped donors, roughly 76% grouped in the Caucasian-associated ancestry cluster. Study-wide results and limits: Researchers catalogued 160 or so TCR beta chains as cytomegalovirus-associated. Segments of the TCR beta V type were, in most cases, productive about 90% or about 30% of the time in an earlier analysis. Most TCR sequences showed up rarely, but some public TCRs showed up in many donors.

It was with 60 Vbeta and 13 Jbeta primers that the PCR ran. Data came from immunoSEQ multiplex PCR; TCRdb stores just in-frame clones and leaves some out. This table holds 110,000 or so clones, over 65% found once. Germline V lookup: CDR1 MNHEY, CDR2 SMNVEV (reference sequence). The CDR3 is made up of 17 amino acids. V was clipped by 7 bases and J by 1 base; unmatched bases: 13. This clone was found a few times. What it binds is not known. The source of this sequence is a woman aged 18-29 years in good health and CMV-seronegative. Sequencing was performed on PBMCs. V and J are TRBV27 and TRBJ2-3; 8 bases fit TRBD2. The CDR3: CASTGLRRGVRTDTQYF. The CDR3 DNA is TGTGCCAGCACCGGATTGAGGCGGGGGGTCCGCACAGATACGCAGTATTTT.